The rows below give T cell receptor beta chains drawn from one sample of a study of cytomegalovirus exposure and HLA in healthy donors. TCRdb's table, derived via immunoSEQ multiplex PCR, lists solely in-frame clones and lacks some. The sample has about 130,000 clones, about 78% seen once. Sequences were obtained from PBMCs. Source of these receptors: a human donor in good health. Each CDR3 is given with its conserved first and last residue. A row's size may be missing; if present it is once, few, many or a size class.

v_gene	abundance	j_gene	CDR3aa
TRBV28	few	TRBJ1-2	CASTPVLANYGYTF
TRBV5-1	NA	TRBJ1-1	CASSYKQGSYTEAFF
TRBV30	NA	TRBJ2-7	CACHPVRSSYEQYF
TRBV19	NA	TRBJ1-1	CASSTGQNTEAFF
TRBV30	once	TRBJ2-1	CAWSPGLADNEQFF
TRBV7-9	few	TRBJ2-7	CASSHAGTGYEQYF
TRBV6-6	NA	TRBJ1-5	CASSFGRGGNQPQHF
TRBV6-5	NA	TRBJ2-7	CASSNGLGADEQYF
TRBV9	NA	TRBJ2-7	CASSPQQGYEQYF
TRBV5-1	NA	TRBJ2-2	CASSWGLAGAGTGELFF
TRBV28	NA	TRBJ1-5	CASSPDRFNQPQHF
TRBV4-3	few	TRBJ2-7	CASSQHLPGQGAYEQYF
TRBV28	NA	TRBJ2-7	CASRQQGAGLEQYF
TRBV11-1	NA	TRBJ1-1	CASSLQGRKAFF
TRBV14	few	TRBJ1-1	CASSLSLRGTEAFF
TRBV30	NA	TRBJ2-7	CAWRRTSGKYEQYF
TRBV9	once	TRBJ2-2	CASSLRQDSNTGELFF
TRBV7-9	NA	TRBJ2-5	CASSPRTPGTRETQYF
TRBV6-1	NA	TRBJ2-2	CASRGWGEDTGELFF
TRBV5-5	NA	TRBJ2-7	CASSATGTTYEQYF
TRBV4-3	medium-sized	TRBJ2-2	CASSQEPSGGAGELFF
TRBV6-6	NA	TRBJ2-7	CASSATAQGPYEQYF
TRBV5-1	NA	TRBJ2-5	CASSVGAGDRETQYF
TRBV6-1	NA	TRBJ1-2	CASSPDRYGYTF